The 8 T cell receptor beta chains below come from one sample, sequenced in a study of blood T cell repertoires in COVID-19. TCRdb's table, derived via immunoSEQ multiplex PCR, lists solely in-frame clones and lacks some. The sample has roughly 39,000 clones; about four fifths are singletons. The specimen sequenced was peripheral blood. The receptors come from a man aged 70 or older with acute or convalescent COVID-19.

In its sample, this clone was seen a few times. The V call is TRBV10-3, the J call TRBJ2-7; maybe TRBD1 (6 bases). Germline loops: CDR1 ENHRY, CDR2 SYGVKD. Deletions cut 10 bases from V and 2 bases from J, with 12 bases between. The CDR3 has 12 amino acids. The CDR3 spells CATKGDTYEQYF. CDR3 DNA: TGTGCCACAAAAGGGGACACCTACGAGCAGTACTTC.

The rearrangement uses TRBV27 and TRBJ1-6; D possibly corresponds to TRBD1 (6 bases). Germline lookup yields CDR1 MNHEY and CDR2 SMNVEV (reference sequence). The CDR3 contains 17 residues. Trimming cost V 2 bases and J 0 bases, with 11 bases left between them. Written as DNA, the CDR3 is TGTGCCAGCAGTTTAGGCGGGGGGCTCTCCTATAATTCACCCCTCCACTTT. Amino acids: CASSLGGGLSYNSPLHF.

This chain connects TRBV15 to TRBJ2-7; D is unresolved. Germline V gene sequence: CDR1 LNHNV, CDR2 YYDKDF (reference sequence). Trimming took off 0 bases at V and 2 bases at J, with 5 bases between the two ends. The CDR3 runs 13 residues. The CDR3 nucleotides are TGTGCCACCAGCAGAGATCAGACCTACGAGCAGTACTTC. This encodes CATSRDQTYEQYF.

For the CDR3, the DNA is TGTGCCAGCAGTTACGACTCGAGAGAGCAGTATTTT. This translates into CASSYDSREQYF. The chain is built from TRBV12-3 or TRBV12-4 and TRBJ2-3; D gene unclear. This CDR3 comprises 12 residues. Trimming removed 4 bases from V and 11 bases from J, with 13 bases in between.

V and J are TRBV5-4 and TRBJ2-7; 7 bases are shared with TRBD1. The CDR3 totals 14 residues. Germline V gene sequence: CDR1 SGHNT, CDR2 YYREEE (reference sequence). J gave up 2 bases and V 4 bases, and 6 bases lay outside the gene matches. Here the CDR3 reads CASSVGQLTYEQYF. CDR3 nucleotides: TGTGCCAGCAGCGTGGGACAGTTAACCTACGAGCAGTACTTC.

The rearrangement joins TRBV28 to TRBJ1-3, with 8 positions matching TRBD1. The V gene's germline CDR1 is MDHEN and CDR2 SYDVKM. CDR3 size: 18 residues. V lost 7 bases and J lost 1; bases outside the gene matches: 15. The CDR3 coding sequence is TGTGCCAGCAATCTTAGCCGACAGGGGATCATTTCTGGAAACACCATATATTTT. Its protein product is CASNLSRQGIISGNTIYF.

This clone occurred a few times. This chain connects TRBV20-1 to TRBJ1-5; the D is unclear. In germline, CDR1 is DFQATT, CDR2 SNEGSKA (reference sequence). V gave up 3 bases and J gave up 2 bases, with 8 bases separating them. This CDR3 contains 13 residues. The CDR3: CSASESGNQPQHF. DNA for the CDR3: TGCAGTGCTAGTGAGTCGGGCAATCAGCCCCAGCATTTT.

This clone was counted only a few times. The chain joins TRBV7-3 to TRBJ2-1; perhaps TRBD2 as D (5 bases). The CDR3 contains 14 residues. Deletions cut 5 bases from V and 2 bases from J, with 10 bases between. The germline V gene encodes CDR1 SGHTA and CDR2 FQGTGA. CDR3 DNA sequence: TGTGCCAGCAGCCTCTCGGGGACCTACAATGAGCAGTTCTTC. Translated: CASSLSGTYNEQFF.